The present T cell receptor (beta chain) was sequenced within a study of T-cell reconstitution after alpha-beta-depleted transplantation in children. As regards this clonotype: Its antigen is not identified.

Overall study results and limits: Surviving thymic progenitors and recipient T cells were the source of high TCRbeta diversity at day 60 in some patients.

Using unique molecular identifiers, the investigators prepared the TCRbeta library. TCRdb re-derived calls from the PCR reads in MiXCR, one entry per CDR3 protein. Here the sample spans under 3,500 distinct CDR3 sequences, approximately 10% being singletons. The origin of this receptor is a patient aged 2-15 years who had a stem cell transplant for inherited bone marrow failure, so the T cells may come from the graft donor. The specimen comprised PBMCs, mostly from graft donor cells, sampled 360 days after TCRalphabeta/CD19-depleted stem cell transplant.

The CDR3 DNA reads TGTGCCAGCAGCCCAGGACCCCTGGAAGCTTTCTTT. It yields the protein CASSPGPLEAFF. This sequence joins TRBV12-3 or TRBV12-4 and TRBJ1-1; D not certain. The V and J ends lost 6 bases and 8 bases respectively, with 13 bases between them. There are 12 residues in the CDR3.